This T cell receptor (beta chain) was obtained from a study of a mutant IDH1 vaccine in newly diagnosed glioma. Germline assignment: CDR1 MGHDK and CDR2 SYGVNS. The V end lost 1 base, the J end lost 2 bases, and 9 bases lay between the germline ends. This CDR3 is 14 amino acids long. As to this clone: Its antigen is unidentified.

As for time point: week 5, during vaccination. Topical imiquimod accompanied each vaccine dose, which consisted of 300 ug of mutant IDH1 20-mer peptide. The data were produced by immunoSEQ multiplex PCR, yet TCRdb's version contains in-frame clones alone and is incomplete. Of 35,000 to 45,000 clones listed, 80% to 95% are singletons. This clonotype was sampled from a man aged 45 to 65 with glioma. The chain combines TRBV25-1 with TRBJ2-7, with D unresolved. The sequenced sample was PBMCs, obtained from a glioma patient whose treatment included an IDH1 peptide vaccine. The CDR3: CASSEFGLTYEQYF. Written as DNA, the CDR3 is TGTGCCAGCAGTGAATTTGGGCTGACCTACGAGCAGTACTTC.